A selection of T cell receptor beta chains follows, all from one sample in a study of control samples from healthy donors and cancer patients. TCRdb keeps only in-frame clones here, not all; method: immunoSEQ multiplex PCR. The sample has about 160,000 clones; around 90% are singletons. Sequencing was done on a sample of blood. The receptors come from a woman aged 25 to 45 in good health. The CDR3 runs from the conserved cysteine through the conserved F or W. Each record gives: clone size, J gene, D gene, V gene, CDR3 protein, CDR3 DNA. A D gene is named only where the DNA matches it firmly. Rows may omit the clone size; those that give it use once, few, many or a size class.

clone_size: NA
j_call: TRBJ2-1
d_call: TRBD1
v_call: TRBV18
cdr3_aa: CASSLGGLSYNEQFF
cdr3_nt: TGTGCCAGCTCACTAGGGGGCCTATCCTACAATGAGCAGTTCTTC

clone_size: NA
j_call: TRBJ2-5
d_call: TRBD2
v_call: TRBV6-2/TRBV6-3
cdr3_aa: CASSYPSRGTSGRTPQETQYF
cdr3_nt: TGTGCCAGCAGTTACCCGTCTCGCGGGACTAGCGGGAGAACCCCCCAAGAGACCCAGTACTTC

clone_size: NA
j_call: TRBJ2-4
d_call: NA
v_call: TRBV27
cdr3_aa: CASSHEGENIQYF
cdr3_nt: TGTGCCAGCAGTCACGAGGGAGAAAACATTCAGTACTTC

clone_size: NA
j_call: TRBJ2-3
d_call: TRBD2
v_call: TRBV3-1/TRBV3-2
cdr3_aa: CASGTSATDTQYF
cdr3_nt: TGTGCCAGCGGGACTAGCGCCACAGATACGCAGTATTTT

clone_size: NA
j_call: TRBJ2-3
d_call: TRBD2
v_call: TRBV6-5
cdr3_aa: CASNLGSGSTDTQYF
cdr3_nt: TGTGCCAGCAACCTAGGGAGCGGGAGTACAGATACGCAGTATTTT

clone_size: NA
j_call: TRBJ1-2
d_call: TRBD1
v_call: TRBV2
cdr3_aa: CASTPGTEFNYGYTF
cdr3_nt: TGTGCCAGCACCCCAGGGACAGAATTTAACTATGGCTACACCTTC

clone_size: NA
j_call: TRBJ1-4
d_call: NA
v_call: TRBV5-1
cdr3_aa: CASSSSGAAATNEKLFF
cdr3_nt: TGCGCCAGCAGCTCCTCGGGGGCGGCCGCAACTAATGAAAAACTGTTTTTT

clone_size: few
j_call: TRBJ2-7
d_call: NA
v_call: TRBV18
cdr3_aa: CASSPHREYEQYF
cdr3_nt: TGTGCCAGCTCACCTCATCGGGAGTACGAGCAGTACTTC

clone_size: NA
j_call: TRBJ1-6
d_call: NA
v_call: TRBV20-1
cdr3_aa: CSARVGSPLHF
cdr3_nt: TGCAGTGCTAGAGTGGGTTCACCCCTCCACTTT

clone_size: NA
j_call: TRBJ2-3
d_call: TRBD2
v_call: TRBV3-1/TRBV3-2
cdr3_aa: CASSQDGTTTDTQYF
cdr3_nt: TGTGCCAGCAGCCAAGACGGGACTACCACAGATACGCAGTATTTT

clone_size: NA
j_call: TRBJ2-5
d_call: NA
v_call: TRBV7-9
cdr3_aa: CASSQTDGPHGETQYF
cdr3_nt: TGTGCCAGCAGCCAAACCGACGGGCCCCACGGCGAGACCCAGTACTTC

clone_size: NA
j_call: TRBJ1-1
d_call: NA
v_call: TRBV28
cdr3_aa: CASRPSLRRENTEAFF
cdr3_nt: TGTGCCAGCAGACCCTCCTTACGGCGAGAGAACACTGAAGCTTTCTTT

clone_size: NA
j_call: TRBJ2-3
d_call: NA
v_call: TRBV6-5
cdr3_aa: CASSYYPTDTQYF
cdr3_nt: TGTGCCAGCAGTTACTACCCGACAGATACGCAGTATTTT

clone_size: few
j_call: TRBJ2-6
d_call: TRBD1
v_call: TRBV19
cdr3_aa: CASRMGTGRAGTGANVLTF
cdr3_nt: TGTGCCAGTAGGATGGGGACAGGACGTGCGGGGACTGGGGCCAACGTCCTGACTTTC

clone_size: NA
j_call: TRBJ2-7
d_call: NA
v_call: TRBV29-1
cdr3_aa: CSVGRESSYEQYF
cdr3_nt: TGCAGCGTTGGTCGGGAAAGCTCCTACGAGCAGTACTTC

clone_size: NA
j_call: TRBJ1-1
d_call: NA
v_call: TRBV29-1
cdr3_aa: CSVEDPPNTEAFF
cdr3_nt: TGCAGCGTTGAAGATCCCCCGAACACTGAAGCTTTCTTT

clone_size: NA
j_call: TRBJ1-1
d_call: NA
v_call: TRBV9
cdr3_aa: CASSVDTVSNTEAFF
cdr3_nt: TGTGCCAGCAGCGTAGATACAGTATCGAACACTGAAGCTTTCTTT

clone_size: NA
j_call: TRBJ1-5
d_call: NA
v_call: TRBV28
cdr3_aa: CASTRQAPNQPQHF
cdr3_nt: TGTGCCAGCACCAGACAGGCCCCCAATCAGCCCCAGCATTTT

clone_size: NA
j_call: TRBJ2-1
d_call: NA
v_call: TRBV18
cdr3_aa: CASSSRPRWGLNEQFF
cdr3_nt: TGTGCCAGCTCGTCGAGGCCCAGATGGGGCCTCAATGAGCAGTTCTTC

clone_size: NA
j_call: TRBJ2-1
d_call: TRBD2
v_call: TRBV7-9
cdr3_aa: CASSLWTGGPRNEQFF
cdr3_nt: TGTGCCAGCAGCTTATGGACGGGAGGGCCCCGCAATGAGCAGTTCTTC

clone_size: NA
j_call: TRBJ2-7
d_call: TRBD2
v_call: TRBV5-5
cdr3_aa: CASSLAGTRGHEQYF
cdr3_nt: TGTGCCAGCAGCTTGGCCGGGACTAGGGGCCACGAGCAGTACTTC

clone_size: NA
j_call: TRBJ2-1
d_call: TRBD2
v_call: TRBV7-2
cdr3_aa: CASSRTSGIDEQFF
cdr3_nt: TGTGCCAGCAGCCGGACTAGCGGGATAGATGAGCAGTTCTTC

clone_size: NA
j_call: TRBJ1-2
d_call: NA
v_call: TRBV10-3
cdr3_aa: CAISESSGQVNYGYTF
cdr3_nt: TGTGCCATCAGTGAGTCCTCAGGGCAGGTTAACTATGGCTACACCTTC

clone_size: NA
j_call: TRBJ2-7
d_call: TRBD1
v_call: TRBV5-4
cdr3_aa: CASSPTGSSYEQYF
cdr3_nt: TGTGCCAGCAGCCCGACAGGGAGCTCCTACGAGCAGTACTTC

clone_size: NA
j_call: TRBJ2-2
d_call: NA
v_call: TRBV27
cdr3_aa: CASLYRRTGELFF
cdr3_nt: TGTGCCAGCCTCTACAGGAGGACCGGGGAGCTGTTTTTT

clone_size: NA
j_call: TRBJ2-7
d_call: TRBD2
v_call: TRBV7-6
cdr3_aa: CASSPSASGTYEQYF
cdr3_nt: TGTGCCAGCAGCCCTAGTGCTAGCGGGACCTACGAGCAGTACTTC

clone_size: NA
j_call: TRBJ2-4
d_call: NA
v_call: TRBV19
cdr3_aa: CASSPAINVDIQYF
cdr3_nt: TGTGCCAGTAGCCCCGCAATTAATGTCGACATTCAGTACTTC

clone_size: NA
j_call: TRBJ2-5
d_call: NA
v_call: TRBV7-2
cdr3_aa: CASSLTGLETQYF
cdr3_nt: TGTGCCAGCAGCTTAACAGGGTTAGAGACCCAGTACTTC

clone_size: NA
j_call: TRBJ2-3
d_call: NA
v_call: TRBV6-2/TRBV6-3
cdr3_aa: CASSSSGDTDTQYF
cdr3_nt: TGTGCCAGCAGTTCGTCCGGGGATACAGATACGCAGTATTTT